These 15 T cell receptor beta chains were all obtained from the same sample, sequenced in a study of radiotherapy plus CTLA-4 blockade in lung cancer. The data were produced by immunoSEQ multiplex PCR, yet TCRdb's version contains in-frame clones alone and is incomplete. The sample lists some 32,000 clones, roughly four fifths seen once, with just under 25% in the top ten. The sequencing here drew on peripheral blood, taken from a patient treated with radiotherapy plus ipilimumab. These receptors came from a human donor with non-small cell lung cancer that progressed on radiotherapy plus ipilimumab.

The rearrangement links TRBV27 to TRBJ2-3, with TRBD1 as a possible D gene (5 bases). Germline V gives CDR1 MNHEY, CDR2 SMNVEV (reference sequence). V lost 1 base to trimming and J lost 1 base, with 12 bases between them. The CDR3 contains 16 residues. The CDR3 DNA sequence: TGTGCCAGCAGTTTATTTTCCAGGGTCGGCACAGATACGCAGTATTTT. Translated: CASSLFSRVGTDTQYF.

This clone has just one count. This chain joins TRBV5-1 and TRBJ2-7; a weak D match, TRBD2 (5 bases). The germline V gene has CDR1 SGHRS and CDR2 YFSETQ. The CDR3 covers 14 residues. The ends were cut back, 2 bases at V and 4 bases at J, with 13 bases in the middle. CDR3 in DNA: TGCGCCAGCAGCTTCACGGGATTTCAATACGAGCAGTACTTC. Translation gives CASSFTGFQYEQYF.

The chain recombines TRBV29-1 with TRBJ1-1, with 10 bases fitting TRBD1. Germline V lookup: CDR1 SQVTM, CDR2 ANQGSEA. Trimming at V came to 6 bases and at J to 5 bases, leaving 3 bases not matched to a gene. The CDR3 sequence is 12 residues long. CDR3 in DNA: TGCAGCGTGGGACAGGGGTCAACTGAAGCTTTCTTT. Encoded protein: CSVGQGSTEAFF.

This clone was seen a handful of times. The rearrangement uses TRBV5-1 and TRBJ1-6; weak D call: TRBD1 (6 bases). Between the trimmed V and J ends, which lost 4 bases and 8 bases, there was a span of 13 bases. CDR1 and CDR2 (germline): SGHRS, YFSETQ. This CDR3 spans 14 amino acids. CDR3 sequence: CASSRDTEDSPLHF. The CDR3 nucleotides read TGCGCCAGCAGCCGGGACACTGAGGATTCACCCCTCCACTTT.

This clone was seen a single time. The J gene is TRBJ1-1, the V gene TRBV6-1; 9 nucleotides align to TRBD1. CDR1 is MNHNS and CDR2 is SASEGT in the germline V gene. Trimming cost V 7 bases and J 11 bases; bases outside gene matches: 8. The CDR3 loop spans 12 amino acids. CDR3 sequence: CASKGQGREAFF. DNA of the CDR3: TGTGCCAGCAAGGGACAGGGAAGGGAGGCTTTCTTT.

The chain joins TRBV21-1 to TRBJ2-5; TRBD1 is the table's D call, not checked against the DNA. TRBV21-1 is noted as a pseudogene. The CDR3 runs 14 residues. CDR3 in amino acids: CASSPDRVVKTQYF. The CDR3 DNA follows: TGTGCCAGCAGCCCCGACAGGGTGGTCAAGACCCAGTACTTC.

J is TRBJ1-2 and V is TRBV29-1; possibly TRBD1 for D (6 bases). The V gene lost 7 bases and the J gene lost 4 bases, with 13 bases spanning the gap. This CDR3 has 12 amino acids. The germline gives CDR1 SQVTM, CDR2 ANQGSEA. This CDR3 reads CSARQAAYGYTF. The CDR3 bases are TGCAGCGCCCGACAGGCTGCCTATGGCTACACCTTC.

This chain uses TRBV6-4 with TRBJ2-6; perhaps TRBD1 as D (6 bases). There are 14 residues in the CDR3. The V gene's germline CDR1 is MRHNA and CDR2 SNTAGT. V was shortened by 8 bases and J by 2 bases, with 10 bases between the two germline ends. Written as DNA, the CDR3 is TGTGCCAGCCGGACAGATACTGGGGCCAACGTCCTGACTTTC. Translated, it gives CASRTDTGANVLTF.

The V call is TRBV2, the J call TRBJ2-5, with TRBD2 identical over 7 bases. The CDR3 runs to 12 residues. Germline-derived CDR1 and CDR2 are SNHLY and FYNNEI. Germline trimming cut 9 bases from V and 5 bases from J; bases unmatched to any gene: 6. The CDR3 protein is CASSGPRETQYF. CDR3 DNA sequence: TGTGCCAGTAGCGGGCCGAGGGAGACCCAGTACTTC. Full variable domain (rest looked up from reference TRBV2 and TRBJ2-5): EPEVTQTPSHQVTQMGQEVILRCVPISNHLYFYWYRQILGQKVEFLVSFYNNEISEKSEIFDDQFSVERPDGSNFTLKIRSTKLEDSAMYFCASSGPRETQYFGPGTRLLVL.

The chain is built from TRBV6-1 and TRBJ1-1, with 7 bases that match TRBD1. Per the germline V gene, CDR1 is MNHNS and CDR2 is SASEGT. The CDR3 spans 13 residues. The ends lost 4 bases at V and 7 bases at J; junction bases unmatched: 6. CDR3 protein: CASSGQGTFEAFF. CDR3 in DNA: TGTGCCAGCAGTGGACAGGGCACCTTTGAAGCTTTCTTT.

For the CDR3, the DNA is TGTGCCACCAGCAGAGGCGGGTTCCTAGCCAAAAACATTCAGTACTTC. Translated, it gives CATSRGGFLAKNIQYF. The gene calls are TRBV15 and TRBJ2-4; a possible D gene is TRBD2 (5 bases). V lost 1 base and J 0 bases, leaving 10 bases between the germline ends. The CDR3 is 16 amino acids. Germline lookup yields CDR1 LNHNV and CDR2 YYDKDF (reference sequence).

This sequence joins TRBV9 and TRBJ1-3, with D hard to call. CDR1 and CDR2 (germline): SGDLS, YYNGEE. This CDR3 has 16 amino acids. The V end lost 0 bases, the J end lost 0 bases, and 10 bases lay between the germline ends. The CDR3 protein is CASSVAGPISGNTIYF. The DNA for the CDR3 is TGTGCCAGCAGCGTAGCTGGGCCCATCTCTGGAAACACCATATATTTT.

The genes are TRBV6-4 and TRBJ1-1, with 8 nucleotides matching TRBD1. Germline lookup yields CDR1 MRHNA and CDR2 SNTAGT. Unmatched junction bases numbered 6, after V lost 8 bases and J lost 4 bases. The CDR3 extends over 13 amino acids. The CDR3 spells CASGQGLGTEAFF. Written as DNA, the CDR3 is TGTGCCAGCGGACAGGGTCTTGGCACTGAAGCTTTCTTT.

This clone was counted a single time. This chain joins TRBV7-2 and TRBJ2-5; the D gene is possibly TRBD2 (5 bases). Germline V lookup: CDR1 SGHTA, CDR2 FQGNSA. The V end was cut by 5 bases, the J end by 3 bases, with 16 bases between. The CDR3 sequence is 15 residues long. The CDR3 region has the DNA TGTGCCAGCAGCCCACTAGGAGCCGAGAAAGAGACCCAGTACTTC. Protein product: CASSPLGAEKETQYF.

The chain uses TRBV27 and TRBJ2-6, with 7 nucleotides matching TRBD1. Trimming removed 4 bases from V and 2 bases from J; junction bases left unmatched: 8. In germline, CDR1 is MNHEY, CDR2 SMNVEV (reference sequence). This CDR3 has 17 amino acids. In DNA, the CDR3 is TGTGCCAGCAGTTCCTACTCGACAGGGACTGGGGCCAACGTCCTGACTTTC. Its translation is CASSSYSTGTGANVLTF.